Listed below are T cell receptor beta chains from one sample, sequenced in a study of blood T cell repertoires in COVID-19. The table came from immunoSEQ multiplex PCR; TCRdb's copy has only in-frame clones and leaves some out. The data hold 30,000 to 40,000 clones, with 85% to 95% observed a single time. The sequenced sample was peripheral blood. These receptors were obtained from a male donor with active COVID-19. The CDR3 runs from the conserved cysteine through the conserved F or W. The D gene is left open where the match is weak. Clone size is stated in some rows and not others, as once, few, many or a class when expanded.

size	V	J	D	DNA	CDR3
.	TRBV7-9	TRBJ2-7	TRBD2	TGTGCCAGCAGCTTAGCTGGGACTAGCGGGGTACACGAGCAGTACTTC	CASSLAGTSGVHEQYF
.	TRBV5-1	TRBJ2-7	TRBD2	TGCGCCAGCAGCCCGGGAGGGATGAGCTCCTACGAGCAGTACTTC	CASSPGGMSSYEQYF
.	TRBV4-3	TRBJ2-1	TRBD2	TGCGCCAGCAGCCTACTAGCGGGGAGCTCCTACAATGAGCAGTTCTTC	CASSLLAGSSYNEQFF
.	TRBV19	TRBJ1-1	.	TGTGCCAGTAGTATCGACAGAACTAACACTGAAGCTTTCTTT	CASSIDRTNTEAFF
.	TRBV6-5	TRBJ2-7	.	TGTGCCAGCAGTTACCCCCGGGGGGCCACCTACGAGCAGTACTTC	CASSYPRGATYEQYF
.	TRBV6-5	TRBJ1-5	TRBD1	TGTGCCAGCAGCCAGGACAGGGCGGCCAATCAGCCCCAGCATTTT	CASSQDRAANQPQHF
few	TRBV12-3/TRBV12-4	TRBJ1-5	TRBD1	TGTGCCAGCAGTCCTTACAGGGGACAGCCCCAGCATTTT	CASSPYRGQPQHF
.	TRBV3-1/TRBV3-2	TRBJ1-1	.	TGTGCCAGCAGCCAAGCCGAGGAGGCAGGCACTGAAGCTTTCTTT	CASSQAEEAGTEAFF
.	TRBV5-5	TRBJ1-4	.	TGTGCCAGCAGCCTGCAGGGTTCTAATGAAAAACTGTTTTTT	CASSLQGSNEKLFF
.	TRBV6-5	TRBJ2-7	.	TGTGCCAGCAGTTATTCTCGGCAGCGCTACGAGCAGTACTTC	CASSYSRQRYEQYF
.	TRBV6-1	TRBJ2-1	.	TGTGCCAGCAGGAAAAAGAGCCAGCAGTTCTTC	CASRKKSQQFF
.	TRBV18	TRBJ2-2	.	TGTGCCAGCTCACCAAAGGGGCATTCGAACACCGGGGAGCTGTTTTTT	CASSPKGHSNTGELFF
.	TRBV7-9	TRBJ1-4	.	TGTGCCAGCAGCTTAGGTGGGGGGGGAAATGAAAAACTGTTTTTT	CASSLGGGGNEKLFF
once	TRBV7-9	TRBJ1-2	TRBD1	TGTGCCAGCACCGAGCCCCAAGGACAGGGAGGTGGCTACACCTTC	CASTEPQGQGGGYTF
.	TRBV18	TRBJ2-7	TRBD2	TGTGCCAGCTCGCCGACTAGCGGAATAAGCTCCTACGAGCAGTACTTC	CASSPTSGISSYEQYF
.	TRBV7-8	TRBJ1-2	TRBD1	TGTGCCAGCAGCTTTAACAGGGGCTATGGCTACACCTTC	CASSFNRGYGYTF
.	TRBV6-2/TRBV6-3	TRBJ1-1	.	TGTGCCAGCAGTTACCTCGATGTGGGAGTGAACACTGAAGCTTTCTTT	CASSYLDVGVNTEAFF
.	TRBV6-4	TRBJ2-1	TRBD2	TGTGCCAGCAGTGAAGGTAGCGGGGGGACTAATGAGCAGTTCTTC	CASSEGSGGTNEQFF
.	TRBV5-4	TRBJ1-2	.	TGTGCCAGCAGCCCGGTCCGAGGGAAGGGAGGGGATGGCTACACCTTC	CASSPVRGKGGDGYTF
.	TRBV3-1/TRBV3-2	TRBJ2-5	TRBD2	TGTGCCAGCAGCCGGTCCCGACTAGCGGGGGCCGTGGAGACCCAGTACTTC	CASSRSRLAGAVETQYF
.	TRBV10-3	TRBJ2-7	.	TGTGCCATCAGTGAGGGAGGATGGCGGGGCCTCTCCTACGAGCAGTACTTC	CAISEGGWRGLSYEQYF
.	TRBV7-3	TRBJ2-3	TRBD1	TGTGCCAGCAGCTTAAAAGGACAGGGGGGCACAGATACGCAGTATTTT	CASSLKGQGGTDTQYF
.	TRBV3-1/TRBV3-2	TRBJ1-1	TRBD1	TGTGCCAGCAGCCTAGGACAGGAGGAATCTGAAGCTTTCTTT	CASSLGQEESEAFF
.	TRBV4-1	TRBJ2-4	TRBD1	TGCGCCAGCGGCGAGACAGGGACAACCAAAAACATTCAGTACTTC	CASGETGTTKNIQYF
.	TRBV7-3	TRBJ2-2	.	TGTGCCAGCAGCTTAAGTCCCGGGGCCGGGGAGCTGTTTTTT	CASSLSPGAGELFF
.	TRBV5-1	TRBJ1-1	.	TGCGCCAGCAGCTTGGCGACGCGGGACGTAGCTTTCTTT	CASSLATRDVAFF
.	TRBV6-5	TRBJ2-2	TRBD1	TGTGCCAGCAGTTACGACAGGGGGCCCGGGGAGCTGTTTTTT	CASSYDRGPGELFF
.	TRBV18	TRBJ1-2	.	TGTGCCAGCTCACCCCCACTGATAGCTAACTATGGCTACACCTTC	CASSPPLIANYGYTF
once	TRBV11-2	TRBJ2-7	TRBD1	TGTGCCAGCAGCTGGGGTTTAGTGACAGGGGACTTCGAGCAGTACTTC	CASSWGLVTGDFEQYF
.	TRBV5-6	TRBJ1-2	TRBD1	TGTGCCAGCAGCTTGGGGACAGGGAATGGCTACACCTTC	CASSLGTGNGYTF
.	TRBV7-9	TRBJ1-5	.	TGTGCCAGCAGCTTATTTGGGGAGGATCAGCCCCAGCATTTT	CASSLFGEDQPQHF